This T cell receptor beta chain was recovered during a study of metastatic and nonmetastatic thyroid tumors. About the research overall: The authors compared repertoires across blood and tumor or nodule tissue from malignant and benign thyroid patients.

Ahead of thyroid surgery, no patient had received treatment of any kind. TCRdb re-analyzed the PCR reads using MiXCR. The sample holds approximately 7,900 clones, 26% seen once. The CDR3 loop spans 15 amino acids. The germline V gene encodes CDR1 LNHDA and CDR2 SQIVND (reference sequence). With 6 bases removed from V and 1 base from J, the gap between germline ends came to 16 bases. The chain joins TRBV19 to TRBJ2-7; possible D gene TRBD1, 6 bases. The TCR comes from a female donor with papillary thyroid cancer or a benign thyroid nodule (not recorded which). Some clones in this sample may be carry-over from other donors' samples. Sequencing was done on a sample of adjacent normal tissue. CDR3 region: CASSVPGHFSYEQYF. The CDR3 coding sequence is TGTGCCAGTAGCGTCCCGGGACATTTTTCCTACGAGCAGTACTTC.